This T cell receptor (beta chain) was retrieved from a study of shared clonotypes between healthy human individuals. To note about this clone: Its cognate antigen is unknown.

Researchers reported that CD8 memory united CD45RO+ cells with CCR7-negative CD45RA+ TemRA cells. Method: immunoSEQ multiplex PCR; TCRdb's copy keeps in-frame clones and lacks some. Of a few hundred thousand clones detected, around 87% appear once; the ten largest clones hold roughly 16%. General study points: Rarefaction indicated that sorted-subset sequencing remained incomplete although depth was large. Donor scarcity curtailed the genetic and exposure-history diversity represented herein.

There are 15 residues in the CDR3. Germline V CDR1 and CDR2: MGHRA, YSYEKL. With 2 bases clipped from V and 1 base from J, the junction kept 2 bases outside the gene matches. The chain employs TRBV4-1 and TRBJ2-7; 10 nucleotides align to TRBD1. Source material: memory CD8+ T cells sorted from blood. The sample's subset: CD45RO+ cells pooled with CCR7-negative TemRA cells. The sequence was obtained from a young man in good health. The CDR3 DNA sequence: TGCGCCAGCAGCCAACCGGGACAGGGGTCCTACGAGCAGTACTTC. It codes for CASSQPGQGSYEQYF.